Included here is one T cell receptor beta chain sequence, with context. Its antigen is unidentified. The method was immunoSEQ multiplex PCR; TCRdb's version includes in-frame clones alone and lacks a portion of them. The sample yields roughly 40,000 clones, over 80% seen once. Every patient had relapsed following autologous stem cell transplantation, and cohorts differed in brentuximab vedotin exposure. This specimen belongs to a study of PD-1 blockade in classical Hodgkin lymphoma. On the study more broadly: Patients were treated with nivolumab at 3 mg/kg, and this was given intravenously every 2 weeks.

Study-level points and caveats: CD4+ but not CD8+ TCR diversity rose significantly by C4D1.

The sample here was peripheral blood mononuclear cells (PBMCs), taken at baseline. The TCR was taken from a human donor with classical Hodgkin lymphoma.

The CDR3 sequence: CASRRVATNEKLFF. The CDR3 region has the DNA TGTGCCAGCCGGAGAGTTGCAACTAATGAAAAACTGTTTTTT. The chain uses TRBV2 and TRBJ1-4, with unresolved D. The CDR3 extends over 14 amino acids. Germline V gives CDR1 SNHLY, CDR2 FYNNEI. V lost 8 bases, J lost 0 bases, and 10 bases lay in between.